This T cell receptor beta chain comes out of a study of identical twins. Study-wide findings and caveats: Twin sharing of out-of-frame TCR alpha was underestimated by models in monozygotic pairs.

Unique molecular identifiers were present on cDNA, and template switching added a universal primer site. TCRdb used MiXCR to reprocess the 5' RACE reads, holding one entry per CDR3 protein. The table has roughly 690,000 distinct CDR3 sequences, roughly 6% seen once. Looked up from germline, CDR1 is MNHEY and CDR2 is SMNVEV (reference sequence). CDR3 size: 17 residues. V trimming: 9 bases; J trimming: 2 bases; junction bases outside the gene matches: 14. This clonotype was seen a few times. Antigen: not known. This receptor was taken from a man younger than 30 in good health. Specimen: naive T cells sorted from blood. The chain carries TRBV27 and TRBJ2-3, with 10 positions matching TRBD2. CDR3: CASLGLAGAGDTDTQYF. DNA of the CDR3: TGTGCCAGTTTGGGTCTAGCGGGAGCGGGAGACACAGATACGCAGTATTTT.